The 13 T cell receptor beta chains presented below share a single source sample, sequenced in a study of OX40 agonist ivuxolimab in advanced cancers. This table comes from immunoSEQ multiplex PCR, and its TCRdb copy is limited to in-frame clones, with some not included. Here the sample spans approximately 45,000 clones, roughly 78% being singletons. This specimen was CD4+ or CD8+ T cells sorted from blood, taken in a trial of the OX40 agonist ivuxolimab. The receptors were sampled from an adult with an advanced solid tumor such as melanoma, head and neck, liver or kidney cancer.

This rearrangement joins TRBV5-4 to TRBJ2-3; D possibly corresponds to TRBD1 (5 bases). Germline CDR1 and CDR2: SGHNT and YYREEE (reference sequence). This CDR3 comprises 15 residues. Trimming pared 2 bases from V and 1 base from J, leaving 11 bases between. The CDR3 DNA is TGTGCCAGCAGCTTAGGTGCAGGGCGCACAGATACGCAGTATTTT. It codes for CASSLGAGRTDTQYF.

The gene calls are TRBV7-2 and TRBJ1-2; TRBD1 aligns across 8 bases. From germline, CDR1 is SGHTA and CDR2 FQGNSA. V lost 5 bases, J lost 2 bases, and 10 bases stayed unmatched. This CDR3 contains 16 residues. The CDR3 here is CASSTRQGPRNYGYTF. The CDR3 DNA reads TGTGCCAGCAGCACCCGACAGGGGCCCAGAAACTATGGCTACACCTTC. Drawing the rest from reference TRBV7-2 and TRBJ1-2, the complete variable domain is GAGVSQSPSNKVTEKGKDVELRCDPISGHTALYWYRQSLGQGLEFLIYFQGNSAPDKSGLPSDRFSAERTGGSVSTLTIQRTQQEDSAVYLCASSTRQGPRNYGYTFGSGTRLTVV.

The chain combines TRBV2 with TRBJ2-3; D remains unclear. Between the trimmed V and J ends, which lost 6 bases and 4 bases, there was a span of 2 bases. The CDR3 covers 10 residues. In germline, CDR1 is SNHLY, CDR2 FYNNEI. The CDR3 spells CASSPDTQYF. As DNA, the CDR3 is TGTGCCAGCAGCCCAGATACGCAGTATTTT. The full variable domain, in which reference TRBV2 and TRBJ2-3 provide the parts outside the CDR3, is EPEVTQTPSHQVTQMGQEVILRCVPISNHLYFYWYRQILGQKVEFLVSFYNNEISEKSEIFDDQFSVERPDGSNFTLKIRSTKLEDSAMYFCASSPDTQYFGPGTRLTVL.

The chain uses TRBV18 and TRBJ1-6; D not resolved. The CDR3 is 16 residues long. The germline V gene has CDR1 KGHSH and CDR2 LQKENI. V lost 3 bases and J lost 0, with 9 bases in between. The CDR3 reads CASSPRVSSYNSPLHF. The DNA of the CDR3 is TGTGCCAGCTCACCCCGAGTGAGCTCCTATAATTCACCCCTCCACTTT.

The CDR3 spells CASSLKVAAWGEQFF. The CDR3 nucleotides read TGTGCCAGCAGCTTAAAGGTAGCGGCTTGGGGTGAGCAGTTCTTC. V is TRBV7-8 and J is TRBJ2-1, with a possible D match to TRBD2 (6 bases). CDR1 and CDR2 from the germline V gene are SGHVS and FQNEAQ. This CDR3 has 15 residues. Between the trimmed V and J ends, which lost 2 bases and 9 bases, there was a span of 17 bases.

This clone appeared once. The J gene is TRBJ2-7, the V gene TRBV29-1, with 9 bases fitting TRBD2. There are 15 residues in the CDR3. Germline V lookup: CDR1 SQVTM, CDR2 ANQGSEA. After removal of 3 bases from V and 2 bases from J, the junction contained 8 bases not matched to a gene. DNA of the CDR3: TGCAGCGTTGAGGGAACTAGCGGGCCCACCTACGAGCAGTACTTC. It translates to CSVEGTSGPTYEQYF.

This chain links TRBV7-2 with TRBJ1-4, with TRBD1 identical over 8 bases. Germline V gene data show CDR1 as SGHTA and CDR2 as FQGNSA. The CDR3 covers 13 residues. Trimming took 5 bases from V and 8 from J; bases not matched to a gene: 4. Here the CDR3 reads CASSPDRDEKLFF. CDR3 bases: TGTGCCAGCAGCCCGGACAGGGACGAAAAACTGTTTTTT.

The genes are TRBV7-2 and TRBJ1-1; 9 bases line up with TRBD1. Unmatched junction bases numbered 10, after V lost 2 bases and J lost 0 bases. Germline CDR1 and CDR2: SGHTA and FQGNSA. This CDR3 has 18 amino acids. The CDR3 spells CASSLLGTGSGMNTEAFF. Here the CDR3 DNA reads TGTGCCAGCAGCTTACTGGGGACAGGGTCAGGCATGAACACTGAAGCTTTCTTT. Full variable domain (remainder filled in from reference TRBV7-2 and TRBJ1-1): GAGVSQSPSNKVTEKGKDVELRCDPISGHTALYWYRQSLGQGLEFLIYFQGNSAPDKSGLPSDRFSAERTGGSVSTLTIQRTQQEDSAVYLCASSLLGTGSGMNTEAFFGQGTRLTVV.

This clone appeared a few times. J is TRBJ2-2 and V is TRBV19; TRBD1 aligns across 10 bases. Germline V lookup: CDR1 LNHDA, CDR2 SQIVND (reference sequence). There are 14 residues in the CDR3. The V gene end was trimmed by 7 bases and the J gene end by 7 bases; junction bases not matched to a gene: 6. This CDR3 reads CASTGTGVFGELFF. CDR3 in DNA: TGTGCCAGTACGGGGACAGGGGTTTTCGGGGAGCTGTTTTTT.

The CDR3 bases are TGTGCCAGCAGACTTTCGGGGGGGCCGACAGATACGCAGTATTTT. Its translation: CASRLSGGPTDTQYF. The gene calls are TRBV7-2 and TRBJ2-3; TRBD2 matches at 8 bases. Trimming took 6 bases from V and 3 from J; bases not matched to a gene: 8. Germline-derived CDR1 and CDR2 are SGHTA and FQGNSA. CDR3 length: 15 residues.

The genes are TRBV19 and TRBJ2-7, with D perhaps matching TRBD1 (6 bases). Per germline, CDR1 LNHDA and CDR2 SQIVND (reference sequence). The CDR3 runs 13 residues. Trimming took 8 bases from V and 2 from J, leaving 13 bases between them. CDR3 residues: CASSTGFTYEQYF. CDR3 bases: TGTGCCAGTTCCACAGGGTTCACCTACGAGCAGTACTTC.

The chain recombines TRBV9 with TRBJ2-6, with TRBD1 as a possible D gene (5 bases). Trimming removed 3 bases from V and 6 bases from J, with 13 bases in between. This CDR3 spans 15 amino acids. CDR1 SGDLS and CDR2 YYNGEE come from the germline V gene. The CDR3 nucleotides are TGTGCCAGCAGCGCCAGGGCCCAACTGGCCAACGTCCTGACTTTC. Translating gives CASSARAQLANVLTF.

V and J are TRBV11-2 and TRBJ2-1, with D unclear. CDR1 SGHAT and CDR2 FQNNGV come from the germline V gene. Deletions cut 1 base from V and 3 bases from J, with 10 bases between. The CDR3 runs 15 residues. CDR3 residues: CASSLGGSFYNEQFF. For the CDR3, the DNA is TGTGCCAGCAGCTTAGGAGGTAGCTTCTACAATGAGCAGTTCTTC.